The 22 T cell receptor beta chains presented below share a single source sample, sequenced in a study of T cells after yellow fever vaccination. TCRdb re-called the 5' RACE reads with MiXCR, one entry per CDR3 protein. The table shows 500,000 to 650,000 distinct CDR3 sequences, with approximately 13% occurring only once. Sequences were derived from PBMCs, sampled on the day of the yellow fever booster vaccination. The receptors here all came from a man younger than 40 who received the YFV17D yellow fever vaccine.

This chain links TRBV7-3 with TRBJ2-5; D unclear. Trimming took 1 base from V and 7 from J, leaving 19 bases between them. Germline lookup yields CDR1 SGHTA and CDR2 FQGTGA. This CDR3 contains 16 residues. The CDR3 loop reads CASSLIKGKQERTQYF. CDR3 in DNA: TGTGCCAGCAGCTTAATAAAGGGAAAACAAGAGCGGACCCAGTACTTC.

This clonotype has only a few counts. J is TRBJ1-2 and V is TRBV20-1; the D is unclear. Deletions cut 3 bases from V and 5 bases from J, with 7 bases between. The CDR3 length is 11 residues. The germline CDR1 and CDR2 sequences are DFQATT and SNEGSKA (reference sequence). CDR3 coding DNA: TGCAGTGCTAGGTTAGGGTATGGCTACACCTTC. It encodes CSARLGYGYTF.

In DNA form, the CDR3 reads TGCGCCAGCAGCCAAGACAGGGCCTGGAAGACCCAGTACTTC. Residues: CASSQDRAWKTQYF. The chain joins TRBV4-3 to TRBJ2-5; D possibly corresponds to TRBD1 (5 bases). Between the trimmed V and J ends, which lost 0 bases and 6 bases, there was a span of 11 bases. Germline V gene data show CDR1 as LGHNA and CDR2 as YSLEER. This CDR3 region has 14 residues.

Many counts were recorded for this clonotype. CDR3 nucleotides: TGTGCCAGCAGCTCGGGACTAGGCAGAGCAGATACGCAGTATTTT. This translates into CASSSGLGRADTQYF. J is TRBJ2-3 and V is TRBV11-1, with 8 bases matching TRBD2. Unmatched junction bases numbered 7, after V lost 4 bases and J lost 4 bases. CDR1 SGHAT and CDR2 FQDESV come from the germline V gene (reference sequence). The CDR3 is 15 amino acids.

The rearrangement joins TRBV5-1 to TRBJ2-7; D ambiguous. CDR1 SGHRS and CDR2 YFSETQ come from the germline V gene. V lost 0 bases and J 3 bases, leaving 10 bases between the germline ends. The CDR3 contains 14 residues. CDR3 nucleotides: TGCGCCAGCAGCTTGGACGGATCTTACTACGAGCAGTACTTC. Translation gives CASSLDGSYYEQYF.

This clonotype has just a few counts. V is TRBV7-3 and J is TRBJ1-1; D is uncertain. CDR1 and CDR2 from the germline V gene are SGHTA and FQGTGA. The CDR3 extends over 13 amino acids. Trimming shortened V by 2 bases and J by 7 bases, and 11 bases separated the two germline ends. The DNA of the CDR3 is TGTGCCAGCAGCTTACTGGGCCCAAGTGAAGCTTTCTTT. This codes for CASSLLGPSEAFF.

The table lists this clonotype with many counts. The chain links TRBV7-2 to TRBJ2-7, with 12 bases matching TRBD2. Germline CDR1 reads SGHTA; CDR2 reads FQGNSA. Trimming took 6 bases from V and 4 from J; bases not matched to a gene: 4. This CDR3 has 14 residues. The CDR3 DNA is TGTGCCAGCAGGACCGGGACTAGCGGGTACGAGCAGTACTTC. Amino acids: CASRTGTSGYEQYF.

This clonotype was seen more than once but under ten times. This chain connects TRBV9 to TRBJ2-1; perhaps TRBD2 as D (6 bases). V was trimmed by 0 bases and J by 2 bases, leaving 12 bases between them. The CDR3 sequence is 16 residues long. Germline V gives CDR1 SGDLS, CDR2 YYNGEE. CDR3 in amino acids: CASSVGGLRTYNEQFF. CDR3 coding DNA: TGTGCCAGCAGCGTAGGGGGACTGAGGACCTACAATGAGCAGTTCTTC.

The chain combines TRBV20-1 with TRBJ2-7, with D perhaps TRBD2 (5 bases). This CDR3 is built from 15 residues. CDR1 is DFQATT and CDR2 is SNEGSKA in the germline V gene (reference sequence). V was clipped by 6 bases and J by 3 bases, with 21 bases between them. In nucleotides, the CDR3 is TGCAGTGCAGAAGACTACGGGCTGGGGATCTACGAGCAGTACTTC. As protein: CSAEDYGLGIYEQYF.

This clonotype has more than one count but fewer than ten. The gene calls are TRBV10-3 and TRBJ1-1; no clear D gene. Germline CDR1 reads ENHRY; CDR2 reads SYGVKD. V shed 10 bases and J shed 6 bases, with 15 bases lying between them. This CDR3 is 12 amino acids long. CDR3 bases: TGTGCCACGGGAGACGGGTTGGCTGAAGCTTTCTTT. Protein: CATGDGLAEAFF.

This clonotype was recorded a few times. CDR3 residues: CASSLAGLAGYNEQFF. The CDR3 DNA is TGTGCCAGCAGTTTAGCGGGACTAGCGGGATACAATGAGCAGTTCTTC. V is TRBV5-4 and J is TRBJ2-1, with TRBD2 matching 13 bases. This CDR3 has 16 residues. With V trimmed by 5 bases and J by 4 bases, 6 bases remained unmatched. The germline V gene has CDR1 SGHNT and CDR2 YYREEE (reference sequence).

The chain is built from TRBV6-2 or TRBV6-3 and TRBJ2-5, with 8 nucleotides matching TRBD1. Germline V gene lookup returns CDR1 MNHEY and CDR2 SVGEGT. The CDR3 runs 15 residues. V was clipped by 4 bases and J by 6 bases; unmatched bases: 10. Written as DNA, the CDR3 is TGTGCCAGCAGTTCCCGGGGCAGGGGGCCCAAGACCCAGTACTTC. Translation gives CASSSRGRGPKTQYF.

V gene TRBV3-1 combines with J gene TRBJ2-7, with D hard to call. The length of the CDR3 is 11 residues. V lost 3 bases, J lost 7 bases, and 7 bases lay in between. Germline loops: CDR1 LGHDT, CDR2 YNNKEL (reference sequence). DNA for the CDR3: TGTGCCAGCAGCCATGTCTGGGAGCAGTACTTC. It is translated as CASSHVWEQYF.

The rearrangement links TRBV10-2 to TRBJ2-7; 8 bases are shared with TRBD2. Germline CDR1 WSHSY, CDR2 SAAADI. V was pared by 5 bases and J by 4 bases, with 7 bases of the junction left unmatched. The CDR3 spans 14 residues. The CDR3 loop is CASSWDSGNYEQYF. CDR3 bases: TGCGCCAGCAGTTGGGATAGCGGGAATTACGAGCAGTACTTC.

This clonotype appeared a few times. V gene TRBV20-1 combines with J gene TRBJ2-3; 11 bases map to TRBD2. Per germline, CDR1 DFQATT and CDR2 SNEGSKA (reference sequence). V trimming: 6 bases; J trimming: 8 bases; junction bases outside the gene matches: 7. This CDR3 is 13 amino acids long. In DNA, the CDR3 is TGCAGTGCCGGGACTAGCGGACAAGTTACGCAGTATTTT. Translating gives CSAGTSGQVTQYF.

This clonotype was detected once. V and J are TRBV9 and TRBJ2-2; TRBD2 matches at 10 bases. V lost 4 bases and J lost 4; bases outside the gene matches: 10. Germline V gene data show CDR1 as SGDLS and CDR2 as YYNGEE. CDR3 length equals 17 residues. CDR3 residues: CASSPVSAGGVTGELFF. The CDR3 region has the DNA TGTGCCAGCAGCCCCGTTTCAGCGGGAGGGGTCACCGGGGAGCTGTTTTTT.

V usage is TRBV25-1 and J usage is TRBJ2-1; 9 nucleotides line up with TRBD2. Germline loops: CDR1 MGHDK, CDR2 SYGVNS. The V and J ends lost 8 bases and 8 bases, in that order; junction bases with no gene match: 7. The CDR3 consists of 13 residues. CDR3: CASGRAGGYEQFF. The CDR3 DNA is TGTGCCAGCGGAAGAGCGGGAGGCTATGAGCAGTTCTTC.

The chain uses TRBV4-2 and TRBJ2-1; 10 nucleotides align to TRBD2. The CDR3 covers 17 residues. J lost 9 bases, V lost 0 bases, and 11 bases had no gene match. The germline V gene encodes CDR1 LGHNA and CDR2 YNFKEQ. CDR3 bases: TGTGCCAGCAGCCAAGAGGTAGGGCTAGCGGGAGCGGGTGAGCAGTTCTTC. It translates to CASSQEVGLAGAGEQFF.

This clonotype was observed a handful of times. The CDR3 coding sequence is TGTGCCAGCAGCCTATGGACAGGGAATTACGAGCAGTACTTC. Its protein is CASSLWTGNYEQYF. V is TRBV14 and J is TRBJ2-7; 8 nucleotides match TRBD1. Per germline, CDR1 SGHDN and CDR2 FVKESK. Trimming at V came to 4 bases and at J to 4 bases, leaving 6 bases not matched to a gene. The CDR3 totals 14 residues.

The rearrangement joins TRBV20-1 to TRBJ2-1; D gene unclear. The CDR3 totals 12 residues. The germline V gene has CDR1 DFQATT and CDR2 SNEGSKA (reference sequence). With 6 bases removed from V and 6 bases from J, the gap between germline ends came to 12 bases. The CDR3 region has the DNA TGCAGTGCCCCTCGTTCTTCCAATGAGCAGTTCTTC. Its translation is CSAPRSSNEQFF.

This clonotype was counted at least ten times. V is TRBV10-3 and J is TRBJ2-7; TRBD2 matches 8 bases. Germline trimming cut 2 bases from V and 4 bases from J; bases unmatched to any gene: 1. CDR3 length: 13 residues. The germline CDR1 and CDR2 sequences are ENHRY and SYGVKD. The CDR3, as DNA: TGTGCCATCAGTGAGGCTAGCGGGTACGAGCAGTACTTC. Amino acids: CAISEASGYEQYF.

This clonotype was seen more than once but under ten times. This chain joins TRBV5-1 and TRBJ2-7; no clear D. The CDR3 covers 14 residues. V lost 0 bases to trimming and J lost 3 bases, with 10 bases between them. The germline V gene has CDR1 SGHRS and CDR2 YFSETQ. As DNA, the CDR3 is TGCGCCAGCAGCTTGGGGAGTGCGGACTACGAGCAGTACTTC. It encodes CASSLGSADYEQYF. Full variable domain (outside the CDR3, taken from reference TRBV5-1 and TRBJ2-7): KAGVTQTPRYLIKTRGQQVTLSCSPISGHRSVSWYQQTPGQGLQFLFEYFSETQRNKGNFPGRFSGRQFSNSRSEMNVSTLELGDSALYLCASSLGSADYEQYFGPGTRLTVT.